The T cell receptor (beta chain) described here comes from a study of regulatory T cells in long-lasting Graves disease. iRepertoire HTBI primers and Arm-PCR of CDR3 regions built TCR beta libraries. One entry per CDR3 protein results from TCRdb running MiXCR on the multiplex PCR reads. The table shows fewer than 650,000 distinct CDR3 sequences, with 15% to 20% occurring only once. As to time point: newly diagnosed GD, antithyroid drugs for less than 3 months. The TCR library was made from RNA that had been extracted from PBMCs in TRIzol. The sample holds many counts of this clonotype. The length of the CDR3 is 16 residues. Germline-derived CDR1 and CDR2 are SGHAT and FQNNGV. V dropped 5 bases and J dropped 3 bases, with 16 bases sitting between them. These data are also associated with another study on T cells in Graves' hyperthyroidism and ophthalmopathy.

The chain has TRBV11-2 and TRBJ1-4; D might be TRBD1 (6 bases). The sequence was obtained from a woman younger than 45 with Graves disease. The sample was peripheral blood mononuclear cells (PBMCs), taken at new diagnosis, from a patient treated with antithyroid drugs. The CDR3 spells CASSHQTGTSNEKLFF. CDR3 DNA: TGTGCCAGCAGCCACCAAACCGGGACATCTAATGAAAAACTGTTTTTT.